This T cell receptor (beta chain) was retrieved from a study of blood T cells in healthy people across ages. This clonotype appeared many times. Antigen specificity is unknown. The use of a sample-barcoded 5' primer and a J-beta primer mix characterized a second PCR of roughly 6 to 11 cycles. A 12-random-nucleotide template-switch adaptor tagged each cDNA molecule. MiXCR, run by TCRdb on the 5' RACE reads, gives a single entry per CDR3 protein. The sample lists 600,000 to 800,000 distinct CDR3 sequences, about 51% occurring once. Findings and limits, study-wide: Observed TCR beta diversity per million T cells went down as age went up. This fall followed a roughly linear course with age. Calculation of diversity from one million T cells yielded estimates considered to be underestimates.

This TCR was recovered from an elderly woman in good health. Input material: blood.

The CDR3 region is CASSQGSGQETQYF. The CDR3 DNA is TGTGCCAGCAGCCAAGGATCAGGCCAAGAGACCCAGTACTTC. The chain uses TRBV3-1 and TRBJ2-5; D gene unclear. There are 14 residues in the CDR3. V was trimmed by 1 base and J by 1 base, leaving 7 bases between them. Germline V gives CDR1 LGHDT, CDR2 YNNKEL (reference sequence).